The subject of this entry is one TCR beta chain. This record comes from a study of response to subunit inactivated influenza vaccine. V dropped 5 bases and J dropped 2; count of bases not matched to a gene: 12. This CDR3 spans 16 amino acids. TCRdb recomputed calls from the RT-PCR reads with MiXCR, one row per CDR3 protein. The table lists hundreds of thousands of distinct CDR3 sequences, about a tenth of them singletons. The chain employs TRBV12-3 or TRBV12-4 and TRBJ2-7; TRBD1 agrees at 7 bases. Here the sequenced sample was PBMCs from blood, taken 45 days after vaccination. The receptor was isolated from a man between 45 and 60 years old who received an inactivated influenza vaccine. This chain's CDR3 is CASSTSREGGPYEQYF. DNA for the CDR3: TGTGCCAGCAGTACCTCCAGGGAAGGGGGCCCCTACGAGCAGTACTTC.